Following are 28 T cell receptor beta chains from one sample sequenced in a study of response to subunit inactivated influenza vaccine. One entry per CDR3 protein results from TCRdb running MiXCR on the RT-PCR reads. The table has 400,000 to 650,000 distinct CDR3 sequences, under 8.5% seen once; the top ten hold 13%. Here the sequenced sample was PBMCs from blood, taken around 25 months after vaccination. These receptors were collected from a man aged 50-75 years who received an inactivated influenza vaccine.

This clonotype was seen a handful of times. J is TRBJ2-7 and V is TRBV15; D is tentatively TRBD1 or TRBD2 (5 bases each). The CDR3 spans 14 residues. With 0 bases removed from V and 4 bases from J, the gap between germline ends came to 10 bases. Germline assignment: CDR1 LNHNV and CDR2 YYDKDF (reference sequence). In DNA form, the CDR3 reads TGTGCCACCAGCAGAGATATTGGGGGTTACGAGCAGTACTTC. Its protein product is CATSRDIGGYEQYF. Supplemented by reference TRBV15 and TRBJ2-7, the full variable domain reads DAMVIQNPRYQVTQFGKPVTLSCSQTLNHNVMYWYQQKSSQAPKLLFHYYDKDFNNEADTPDNFQSRRPNTSFCFLDIRSPGLGDTAMYLCATSRDIGGYEQYFGPGTRLTVT.

The chain links TRBV29-1 to TRBJ2-6; 9 nucleotides line up with TRBD2. J was trimmed by 1 base and V by 1 base; bases with no gene match: 2. In germline, CDR1 is SQVTM, CDR2 ANQGSEA. This CDR3 comprises 16 residues. The CDR3 DNA is TGCAGCGTTGAAGGACTAGCGGCATCTGGGGCCAACGTCCTGACTTTC. Protein: CSVEGLAASGANVLTF. The variable domain in full, completed from reference TRBV29-1 and TRBJ2-6, reads SAVISQKPSRDICQRGTSLTIQCQVDSQVTMMFWYRQQPGQSLTLIATANQGSEATYESGFVIDKFPISRPNLTFSTLTVSNMSPEDSSIYLCSVEGLAASGANVLTFGAGSRLTVL.

In this sample, this clonotype turned up many times. The rearrangement uses TRBV12-3 or TRBV12-4 and TRBJ2-7; TRBD2 might be the D (6 bases). The CDR3 sequence is 14 residues long. V dropped 7 bases and J dropped 0 bases, with 13 bases sitting between them. The CDR3 coding sequence is TGTGCCAGCAAAAGGACTATGAGCTCCTACGAGCAGTACTTC. Residues: CASKRTMSSYEQYF.

The rearrangement links TRBV6-1 to TRBJ1-6; D uncertain. In germline, CDR1 is MNHNS, CDR2 SASEGT. Trimming shortened V by 6 bases and J by 0 bases, and 12 bases separated the two germline ends. This CDR3 has 16 residues. CDR3 loop: CASRDGWSSYNSPLHF. The CDR3 DNA reads TGTGCCAGCAGGGACGGATGGAGCTCCTATAATTCACCCCTCCACTTT.

This clonotype has a count of ten or more. The chain employs TRBV5-1 and TRBJ2-7; TRBD1 agrees at 9 bases. V was clipped by 1 base and J by 3 bases; unmatched bases: 5. The CDR3 is made up of 15 amino acids. Per germline, CDR1 SGHRS and CDR2 YFSETQ. The CDR3 spells CASSLLGQGSYEQYF. In DNA form, the CDR3 reads TGCGCCAGCAGCTTGCTGGGACAGGGAAGCTACGAGCAGTACTTC. The variable domain in full, with the rest retrieved from reference TRBV5-1 and TRBJ2-7, is KAGVTQTPRYLIKTRGQQVTLSCSPISGHRSVSWYQQTPGQGLQFLFEYFSETQRNKGNFPGRFSGRQFSNSRSEMNVSTLELGDSALYLCASSLLGQGSYEQYFGPGTRLTVT.

This clonotype was observed a handful of times. The chain employs TRBV19 and TRBJ2-7; TRBD1 matches 8 bases. J gave up 3 bases and V 4 bases, and 8 bases lay outside the gene matches. CDR1 is LNHDA and CDR2 is SQIVND in the germline V gene (reference sequence). The CDR3 runs 15 residues. CDR3 nucleotide sequence: TGTGCCAGTAGTAAATCCCGGGACAGGTACTACGAGCAGTACTTC. It translates to CASSKSRDRYYEQYF.

This clonotype was observed a few times. V usage is TRBV12-2 and J usage is TRBJ1-2; the table gives TRBD1 as D, unverified against the DNA. TRBV12-2 is a pseudogene segment. The CDR3 totals 18 residues. The CDR3 region has the DNA TGTGCAAGTCGCTTAGATAAGTCGTGGACAGGGAACACGCGAGGCTACACCTTC. Its translation is CASRLDKSWTGNTRGYTF.

The rearrangement joins TRBV10-3 to TRBJ2-2, with 10 bases identical to TRBD2. This CDR3 is 15 amino acids long. In germline, CDR1 is ENHRY, CDR2 SYGVKD. V shed 6 bases and J 1 base; nucleotides not matched to a gene: 2. The CDR3: CAIRAGGLNTGELFF. The CDR3 DNA follows: TGTGCCATCAGAGCGGGAGGGCTGAACACCGGGGAGCTGTTTTTT.

The chain recombines TRBV5-1 with TRBJ1-6, with 8 bases lining up with TRBD1. Losses at the gene ends were 3 bases for V and 8 bases for J; bases not matched to a gene: 4. The CDR3 is 14 amino acids. The germline V gene has CDR1 SGHRS and CDR2 YFSETQ. CDR3 region: CASSSTGDHSPLHF. The DNA of the CDR3 is TGCGCCAGCAGCTCGACAGGGGACCATTCACCCCTCCACTTT.

This clonotype has ten or more counts. The chain uses TRBV20-1 and TRBJ2-5; TRBD1 is a possible D gene (5 bases). Between the trimmed V and J ends, which lost 3 bases and 1 base, there was a span of 9 bases. Germline CDR1 is DFQATT and CDR2 is SNEGSKA (reference sequence). CDR3 length: 13 amino acids. In DNA form, the CDR3 reads TGCAGTGCTAGCCCCAGGGTCCAAGAGACCCAGTACTTC. It is translated as CSASPRVQETQYF.

This clonotype was counted only a few times. This chain uses TRBV7-9 with TRBJ2-5, with D possibly being TRBD1 (6 bases). Trimming left V 6 bases short and J 1 base short, with 15 bases between. The CDR3 extends over 15 amino acids. Germline V gives CDR1 SEHNR, CDR2 FQNEAQ (reference sequence). The CDR3 DNA reads as TGTGCCAGCAGTCGACTCATCAGGGGCCAAGAGACCCAGTACTTC. Its protein is CASSRLIRGQETQYF.

This clonotype was seen many times. CDR3 nucleotides: TGTGCCAGCAGCTCCACGAGGCCCGGGGAGCTGTTTTTT. As protein: CASSSTRPGELFF. The chain has TRBV11-2 and TRBJ2-2; D uncertain. The CDR3 spans 13 residues. Germline lookup yields CDR1 SGHAT and CDR2 FQNNGV. V lost 4 bases, J lost 6 bases, and 9 bases lay in between.

The J gene is TRBJ2-1, the V gene TRBV7-9; D ambiguous. Trimming stripped 5 bases from V and 6 bases from J, with 11 bases between. Per germline, CDR1 SEHNR and CDR2 FQNEAQ (reference sequence). This CDR3 is built from 13 residues. This chain's CDR3 is CASSADPVNEQFF. The CDR3 bases are TGTGCCAGCAGCGCCGACCCGGTCAATGAGCAGTTCTTC.

This clonotype has a handful of counts. The genes are TRBV6-1 and TRBJ2-1; TRBD1 matches 8 bases. Trimming cost V 7 bases and J 4 bases; bases outside gene matches: 12. The CDR3 is made up of 16 amino acids. The germline V gene encodes CDR1 MNHNS and CDR2 SASEGT. DNA for the CDR3: TGTGCCAGCAAAGGACCCCGGGACAGGAAATACAATGAGCAGTTCTTC. Protein sequence: CASKGPRDRKYNEQFF.

This clonotype was detected a few times. This chain uses TRBV3-1 with TRBJ2-4; D is unresolved. The CDR3 totals 14 residues. Germline values: CDR1 LGHDT, CDR2 YNNKEL (reference sequence). Trimming removed 2 bases from V and 0 bases from J, with 5 bases in between. The CDR3 is CASSQSGAKNIQYF. The CDR3, as DNA: TGTGCCAGCAGCCAATCAGGAGCCAAAAACATTCAGTACTTC.

At least ten counts were recorded for this clonotype. The chain's CDR3 is CASSEGAGGPLNEQFF. The CDR3 region has the DNA TGTGCCAGCTCTGAGGGTGCGGGAGGGCCGTTGAATGAGCAGTTCTTC. This rearrangement joins TRBV4-2 to TRBJ2-1; the match to TRBD2 covers 9 bases. The CDR3 contains 16 residues. The germline CDR1 and CDR2 sequences are LGHNA and YNFKEQ. V was clipped by 8 bases and J by 7 bases; unmatched bases: 15.

The chain couples TRBV12-3 or TRBV12-4 to TRBJ1-2; D call uncertain. The CDR3 contains 14 residues. The germline V and J ends were trimmed by 7 bases and 1 base, with 13 bases remaining between them. The CDR3 reads CASTAAVFNYGYTF. In DNA form, the CDR3 reads TGTGCCAGCACCGCCGCGGTGTTTAACTATGGCTACACCTTC.

V is TRBV2 and J is TRBJ2-7; perhaps TRBD1 as D (6 bases). The CDR3 loop spans 14 amino acids. Deletions cut 6 bases from V and 6 bases from J, with 18 bases between. CDR1 and CDR2 (germline): SNHLY, FYNNEI. DNA for the CDR3: TGTGCCAGCAGGGACGGAATTCCAGGGGTCGAGCAGTACTTC. It codes for CASRDGIPGVEQYF. The full variable domain, rest sourced from reference TRBV2 and TRBJ2-7, is EPEVTQTPSHQVTQMGQEVILRCVPISNHLYFYWYRQILGQKVEFLVSFYNNEISEKSEIFDDQFSVERPDGSNFTLKIRSTKLEDSAMYFCASRDGIPGVEQYFGPGTRLTVT.

This clonotype was observed at least ten times. The V call is TRBV12-3 or TRBV12-4, the J call TRBJ1-2; 7 nucleotides align to TRBD1. V lost 6 bases to trimming and J lost 1 base; unmatched junction nucleotides: 5. The CDR3 is 14 amino acids. The CDR3 reads CASRADRSNYGYTF. DNA for the CDR3: TGTGCCAGCAGGGCGGACAGGAGTAACTATGGCTACACCTTC.

This clonotype was found many times. The chain recombines TRBV2 with TRBJ2-4; D may correspond to TRBD1 or TRBD2 (6 bases each). V dropped 4 bases and J dropped 8 bases, with 12 bases sitting between them. The CDR3 covers 13 residues. Germline V gives CDR1 SNHLY, CDR2 FYNNEI. CDR3 in DNA: TGTGCCAGCAGTGGGGGGGCAGCGGACATTCAGTACTTC. Protein: CASSGGAADIQYF.

The chain uses TRBV20-1 and TRBJ2-3; 11 bases align to TRBD2. J was trimmed by 3 bases and V by 2 bases; bases with no gene match: 4. This CDR3 contains 15 residues. Germline lookup yields CDR1 DFQATT and CDR2 SNEGSKA (reference sequence). CDR3 nucleotides: TGCAGTGCTAGAAATAGCGGGGGGGCGACAGATACGCAGTATTTT. Protein product: CSARNSGGATDTQYF.

The chain combines TRBV20-1 with TRBJ1-5; D may be TRBD1 (6 bases). CDR1 DFQATT and CDR2 SNEGSKA come from the germline V gene (reference sequence). The V end lost 4 bases, the J end lost 2 bases, and 12 bases lay between the germline ends. The CDR3 spans 14 residues. The CDR3: CSAKVPGGNQPQHF. In DNA form, the CDR3 reads TGCAGTGCTAAAGTCCCAGGGGGCAATCAGCCCCAGCATTTT.

V is TRBV18 and J is TRBJ2-2; unclear D gene. Germline V CDR1 and CDR2: KGHSH, LQKENI. The CDR3 spans 13 residues. Trimming took 4 bases from V and 9 from J, leaving 12 bases between them. CDR3 sequence reads: CASSLTSPRELFF. The DNA of the CDR3 is TGTGCCAGCTCACTGACGTCCCCCCGGGAGCTGTTTTTT.

This clonotype turned up a few times. The rearrangement uses TRBV20-1 and TRBJ2-3, with 10 nucleotides matching TRBD2. This CDR3 has 15 residues. Germline-derived CDR1 and CDR2 are DFQATT and SNEGSKA (reference sequence). The J segment lost 4 bases and the V segment lost 4 bases, leaving 8 bases of the junction unmatched. CDR3 sequence reads: CSANSGTSVADTQYF. The CDR3 bases are TGCAGTGCTAATTCCGGGACTAGCGTGGCAGATACGCAGTATTTT.

The CDR3 is CASRNPGLFYSPLHF. Written as DNA, the CDR3 is TGTGCCAGCAGAAACCCGGGACTTTTCTACTCACCCCTCCACTTT. V usage is TRBV6-1 and J usage is TRBJ1-6; maybe TRBD1 (5 bases). Germline lookup yields CDR1 MNHNS and CDR2 SASEGT. The CDR3 length is 15 residues. Trimming left V 6 bases short and J 10 bases short, with 19 bases between.

The V and J genes are TRBV5-1 and TRBJ1-1; D is possibly TRBD1 (5 bases). Germline V gives CDR1 SGHRS, CDR2 YFSETQ. The germline V and J ends were trimmed by 0 bases and 0 bases, with 9 bases remaining between them. The length of the CDR3 is 15 residues. The CDR3 here is CASSLGGALNTEAFF. CDR3 nucleotides: TGCGCCAGCAGCTTGGGTGGGGCTCTGAACACTGAAGCTTTCTTT.

This clonotype was seen only a few times. V and J are TRBV30 and TRBJ2-2; unclear D gene. V was trimmed by 5 bases and J by 0 bases, leaving 13 bases between them. CDR3 size: 15 residues. The germline V gene encodes CDR1 GTSNPN and CDR2 SVGIG (reference sequence). The CDR3 sequence is CAWELDRSNTGELFF. The CDR3 DNA sequence: TGTGCCTGGGAATTGGACCGATCGAACACCGGGGAGCTGTTTTTT. Using reference TRBV30 and TRBJ2-2 for the parts outside the CDR3, the full variable domain is SQTIHQWPATLVQPVGSPLSLECTVEGTSNPNLYWYRQAAGRGLQLLFYSVGIGQISSEVPQNLSASRPQDRQFILSSKKLLLSDSGFYLCAWELDRSNTGELFFGEGSRLTVL.

This clonotype has ten or more counts. This rearrangement joins TRBV12-3 or TRBV12-4 to TRBJ2-1; 14 bases map to TRBD2. The CDR3 has 16 amino acids. With 6 bases clipped from V and 9 bases from J, the junction kept 10 bases outside the gene matches. The CDR3 DNA reads as TGTGCCAGCAGCCTACCGGGACTAGCGGGGGTTGTTGAGCAGTTCTTC. It specifies CASSLPGLAGVVEQFF.